Listed below are T cell receptor beta chains from one sample, sequenced in a study of graft-versus-host responses after intestinal transplantation. Their antigens remain unidentified. Measured with immunoSEQ multiplex PCR; TCRdb has only the in-frame clones, and not every one. The sample has around 130,000 clones, approximately 90% seen once. The input for sequencing was unstimulated CD4+ T cells sorted from spleen or lymph node cells, taken before intestinal transplant. These TCRs come from a human donor who received an intestinal transplant. Each CDR3 is given with its conserved first and last residue. The D gene is left open where the match is weak. Clone size is shown for a subset of rows, as once, few, many or a class of expanded clone.

J gene | clone size | V gene | D gene | CDR3 DNA | CDR3 protein
TRBJ1-1 | once | TRBV11-2 | NA | TGTGCCAGCAGCCCCCAAGTCTTCTACACTGAAGCTTTCTTT | CASSPQVFYTEAFF
TRBJ2-2 | NA | TRBV19 | TRBD1 | TGTGCCAGTACCGGGACAGGAAGAACAACCGGGGAGCTGTTTTTT | CASTGTGRTTGELFF
TRBJ2-3 | NA | TRBV4-2 | TRBD2 | TGTGCCAGCAGCCAAGACGGCGGGGGGGCTGGCACAGATACGCAGTATTTT | CASSQDGGGAGTDTQYF
TRBJ2-1 | NA | TRBV5-1 | NA | TGCGCCAGCAGCTTGATTCCAAATGAGCAGTTCTTC | CASSLIPNEQFF
TRBJ2-5 | NA | TRBV13 | NA | TGTGCCAGCAGCTTTCGGGTACGGGAGACCCAGTACTTC | CASSFRVRETQYF
TRBJ1-1 | NA | TRBV6-5 | NA | TGTGCCAGCAGTGAGTTCGCGGAAACTGAAGCTTTCTTT | CASSEFAETEAFF
TRBJ2-5 | NA | TRBV5-1 | NA | TGCGCCAGCAGCTTTTACGGTCTGGGCAGCGACCAAGAGACCCAGTACTTC | CASSFYGLGSDQETQYF
TRBJ2-5 | NA | TRBV29-1 | NA | TGCAGCGTTCGTAAAGGGGTGGGAGAGACCCAGTACTTC | CSVRKGVGETQYF
TRBJ2-7 | NA | TRBV5-1 | NA | TGCGCCAGCAGCTCGCTAGGGACCACCTACGAGCAGTACTTC | CASSSLGTTYEQYF
TRBJ2-3 | NA | TRBV5-1 | NA | TGCGCCAGCAGAAGCTTGTCTCGAACTAGCACAGATACGCAGTATTTT | CASRSLSRTSTDTQYF
TRBJ2-1 | NA | TRBV2 | NA | TGTGCCAGCAGTGAAGACAGGGAGCAGTTCTTC | CASSEDREQFF
TRBJ1-5 | NA | TRBV2 | TRBD1 | TGTGCCAGCAGCCTTGGACAGGGTAGCAATCAGCCCCAGCATTTT | CASSLGQGSNQPQHF
TRBJ2-2 | NA | TRBV4-1 | NA | TGCGCCAGCAGCCAAGAAATGGTGGCAGCTGGGGAGCTGTTTTTT | CASSQEMVAAGELFF